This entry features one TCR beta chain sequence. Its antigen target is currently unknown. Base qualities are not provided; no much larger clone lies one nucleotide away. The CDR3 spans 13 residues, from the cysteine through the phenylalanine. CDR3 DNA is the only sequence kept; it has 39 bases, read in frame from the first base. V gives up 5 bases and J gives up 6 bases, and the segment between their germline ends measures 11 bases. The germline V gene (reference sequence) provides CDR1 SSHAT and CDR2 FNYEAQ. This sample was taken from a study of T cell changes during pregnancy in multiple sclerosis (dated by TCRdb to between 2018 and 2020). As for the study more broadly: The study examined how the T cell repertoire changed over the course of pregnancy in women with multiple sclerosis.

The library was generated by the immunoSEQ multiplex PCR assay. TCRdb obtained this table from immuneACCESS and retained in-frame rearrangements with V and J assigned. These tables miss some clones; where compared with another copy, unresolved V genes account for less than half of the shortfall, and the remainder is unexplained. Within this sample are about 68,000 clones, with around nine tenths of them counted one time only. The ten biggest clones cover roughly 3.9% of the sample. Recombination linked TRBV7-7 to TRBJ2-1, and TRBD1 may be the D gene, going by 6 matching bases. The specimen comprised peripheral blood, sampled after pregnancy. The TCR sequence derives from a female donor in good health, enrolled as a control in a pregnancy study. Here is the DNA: TGTGCCAGCAGCCCGGGACAATTCAATGAGCAGTTCTTC. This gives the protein CASSPGQFNEQFF.